This T cell receptor beta chain emerged from a study of T cell repertoires in cytomegalovirus infection. TCRdb itself ran the reads through MiXCR, one entry per CDR3 protein. The repertoire consists of around 320,000 distinct CDR3 sequences, with more than 8% occurring once and the leading ten covering 4.3%. This clonotype appeared a few times. Trimming pared 7 bases from V and 7 bases from J, leaving 20 bases between. Germline V gives CDR1 MNHEY, CDR2 SVGEGT. The CDR3 length is 15 residues. This clonotype was obtained from a human donor in good health (CMV status not recorded). Some clones in this sample may be carry-over from other donors' samples. The sample taken for sequencing was PBMCs. This chain links TRBV6-2 or TRBV6-3 with TRBJ2-1; a possible D gene is TRBD2 (5 bases). The CDR3 is CASIDSVLRWNEQFF. Here the CDR3 DNA reads TGTGCCAGCATTGATAGCGTTCTACGGTGGAATGAGCAGTTCTTC.